A selection of T cell receptor beta chains follows, all from one sample in a study of blood T cell repertoires in COVID-19. Libraries were prepared by immunoSEQ multiplex PCR; TCRdb keeps only in-frame clonotypes and omits some of them. There are some 200,000 clones in the sample; approximately 75% occur only once, and about 10% lies in the top ten. Sequenced: PBMCs or T cells enriched from blood (not recorded which). All receptors come from a man aged 40-55 years who had recovered from COVID-19. CDR3s include the opening cysteine and the closing phenylalanine or tryptophan. The order of the fields is clone size, D gene, V gene, J gene, CDR3 protein, CDR3 DNA. D genes are given only for firm matches. Size values are once, few and many counts, or a class for expanded clones, and some rows have none.

NA	TRBD2	TRBV2	TRBJ2-5	CASRWEGETQYF	TGTGCCAGCAGGTGGGAGGGGGAGACCCAGTACTTC
few	NA	TRBV9	TRBJ2-4	CASSPRGGIDIQYF	TGTGCCAGCAGCCCTCGGGGCGGGATAGACATTCAGTACTTC
NA	TRBD2	TRBV11-3	TRBJ2-1	CASSLGGPSGSRNEQFF	TGTGCCAGCAGCTTAGGCGGTCCGAGCGGGAGCAGAAATGAGCAGTTCTTC
few	NA	TRBV9	TRBJ2-2	CASSASVPGELFF	TGTGCCAGCAGCGCTAGCGTACCCGGGGAGCTGTTTTTT
NA	NA	TRBV14	TRBJ1-1	CASSPGRLSTEAFF	TGTGCCAGCAGCCCGGGGAGGCTCTCCACTGAAGCTTTCTTT
NA	TRBD2	TRBV19	TRBJ2-5	CSSRTSGGGETQYF	TGTTCCAGTCGGACTAGCGGGGGTGGGGAGACCCAGTACTTC
NA	NA	TRBV30	TRBJ2-7	CAWSIGGQQYF	TGTGCCTGGAGTATCGGGGGGCAGCAGTACTTC
NA	NA	TRBV6-5	TRBJ2-3	CASSPALVAGNTQYF	TGTGCCAGCAGTCCCGCCCTGGTTGCGGGGAATACGCAGTATTTT
NA	NA	TRBV7-9	TRBJ1-6	CASSSPGRQGGNSPLHF	TGTGCCAGCAGCTCCCCGGGGCGGCAGGGAGGTAATTCACCCCTCCACTTT
NA	TRBD2	TRBV5-1	TRBJ2-7	CASSSGLAGGPSSYEQYF	TGCGCCAGCAGCTCCGGACTAGCGGGAGGACCCAGCTCCTACGAGCAGTACTTC
NA	NA	TRBV7-2	TRBJ1-3	CASGNNGNTIYF	TGTGCCAGCGGCAACAATGGAAACACCATATATTTT
NA	TRBD2	TRBV7-3	TRBJ2-1	CASSPGTSGTYNEQFF	TGTGCCAGCAGCCCCGGGACTAGCGGAACCTACAATGAGCAGTTCTTC
once	NA	TRBV10-3	TRBJ1-2	CAISESQAENYGYTF	TGTGCCATCAGTGAGTCACAGGCGGAGAACTATGGCTACACCTTC
NA	TRBD2	TRBV5-1	TRBJ2-1	CASSLVAGLYNEQFF	TGCGCCAGCAGCTTGGTAGCGGGGCTGTACAATGAGCAGTTCTTC
NA	NA	TRBV7-2	TRBJ1-5	CASSLPGQGGEPQHF	TGTGCCAGCAGCTTACCAGGGCAGGGAGGGGAGCCCCAGCATTTT
NA	TRBD1	TRBV7-9	TRBJ1-1	CASSSTGLTEAFF	TGTGCCAGCAGCTCGACAGGGTTGACTGAAGCTTTCTTT
NA	NA	TRBV19	TRBJ1-6	CASSMFGGMDNSPLHF	TGTGCCAGTAGTATGTTCGGGGGGATGGATAATTCACCCCTCCACTTT
few	TRBD2	TRBV13	TRBJ2-3	CASSVGLAGGSDTQYF	TGTGCCAGCAGCGTCGGACTAGCGGGGGGGTCAGATACGCAGTATTTT
NA	NA	TRBV4-2	TRBJ2-6	CASSQILGGPSGANVLTF	TGTGCCAGCAGCCAAATTCTCGGGGGGCCGTCTGGGGCCAACGTCCTGACTTTC
NA	TRBD1	TRBV6-5	TRBJ2-5	CASSRQGIGETQYF	TGTGCCAGCAGTCGACAGGGGATAGGAGAGACCCAGTACTTC
NA	TRBD1	TRBV5-1	TRBJ1-4	CASSPGQKEKLFF	TGCGCCAGCAGCCCGGGACAGAAAGAAAAACTGTTTTTT
once	TRBD1	TRBV4-2	TRBJ1-6	CASSRDRVGNSPLHF	TGTGCCAGCAGCCGGGACAGGGTCGGGAATTCACCCCTCCACTTT
NA	NA	TRBV6-5	TRBJ2-2	CASSRQEAGELFF	TGTGCCAGCAGCCGTCAGGAGGCCGGGGAGCTGTTTTTT
NA	NA	TRBV5-1	TRBJ1-2	CASSREGAIYGYTF	TGCGCCAGCTCCCGTGAGGGAGCGATCTATGGCTACACCTTC
NA	NA	TRBV12-3/TRBV12-4	TRBJ2-1	CASRDSAYNEQFF	TGTGCCAGCAGAGACTCAGCCTACAATGAGCAGTTCTTC
few	NA	TRBV5-1	TRBJ1-1	CASSFVGHSNTEAFF	TGCGCCAGCAGCTTTGTGGGACACTCGAACACTGAAGCTTTCTTT
NA	TRBD2	TRBV5-1	TRBJ2-3	CASSLRTSGGRTDTQYF	TGCGCCAGCAGCCTAAGGACTAGCGGGGGCCGCACAGATACGCAGTATTTT
NA	NA	TRBV15	TRBJ1-4	CATSGGEWATNEKLFF	TGTGCCACCAGCGGAGGGGAGTGGGCAACTAATGAAAAACTGTTTTTT
NA	NA	TRBV2	TRBJ2-3	CASRWTASTDTQYF	TGTGCCAGCAGGTGGACAGCTAGCACAGATACGCAGTATTTT
NA	TRBD1	TRBV6-5	TRBJ1-2	CASRRDRDSNYGYTF	TGTGCCAGCAGAAGGGACAGGGACTCTAACTATGGCTACACCTTC
once	TRBD1	TRBV5-6	TRBJ1-1	CASSSTGTGGARAEAFF	TGTGCCAGCAGCTCAACCGGGACAGGGGGCGCGAGGGCTGAAGCTTTCTTT
NA	TRBD1	TRBV28	TRBJ1-5	CASREQGKQPQHF	TGTGCCAGCAGAGAACAGGGGAAACAGCCCCAGCATTTT
NA	NA	TRBV5-5	TRBJ1-1	CASSLSSRLNTEAFF	TGTGCCAGCAGCCTAAGCTCTAGGTTGAACACTGAAGCTTTCTTT
NA	NA	TRBV14	TRBJ1-2	CASSQDSRVGGYTF	TGTGCCAGCAGCCAAGACTCGAGGGTAGGCGGCTACACCTTC
once	TRBD2	TRBV10-3	TRBJ2-5	CAISDWAGGDQETQYF	TGTGCCATCAGTGACTGGGCGGGGGGAGACCAAGAGACCCAGTACTTC
NA	NA	TRBV9	TRBJ2-1	CASSVGTRRSYNEQFF	TGTGCCAGCAGCGTAGGAACCCGGAGGTCCTACAATGAGCAGTTCTTC
NA	NA	TRBV5-8	TRBJ1-5	CASSLGHHSNQPQHF	TGTGCCAGCAGCTTGGGACATCATAGCAATCAGCCCCAGCATTTT
NA	TRBD1	TRBV6-6	TRBJ1-1	CASSSTGAGMNTEAFF	TGTGCCAGCAGTTCAACAGGGGCGGGCATGAACACTGAAGCTTTCTTT
NA	NA	TRBV18	TRBJ1-1	CASSLASMNTEAFF	TGTGCCAGCTCCTTAGCATCTATGAACACTGAAGCTTTCTTT
NA	NA	TRBV3-1/TRBV3-2	TRBJ2-1	CASSPISLSPEQFF	TGTGCCAGCAGCCCTATAAGCCTTTCTCCGGAGCAGTTCTTC
NA	TRBD1	TRBV6-5	TRBJ2-6	CASLERGPGANVLTF	TGTGCCAGCCTAGAAAGGGGGCCTGGGGCCAACGTCCTGACTTTC
NA	NA	TRBV5-1	TRBJ2-1	CASSFNYNEQFF	TGCGCCAGCAGCTTCAACTACAATGAGCAGTTCTTC
NA	NA	TRBV4-1	TRBJ2-1	CASSQGTGPPYNEQFF	TGCGCCAGCAGCCAGGGAACAGGGCCCCCCTACAATGAGCAGTTCTTC
NA	NA	TRBV2	TRBJ2-5	CASTMDRPGLAYQETQYF	TGTGCCAGCACCATGGACAGGCCTGGACTAGCCTACCAAGAGACCCAGTACTTC
NA	NA	TRBV6-1	TRBJ1-2	CASSDPGFGYTF	TGTGCCAGCAGTGATCCAGGGTTTGGCTACACCTTC
NA	NA	TRBV19	TRBJ2-2	CASSNLGAAGELFF	TGTGCCAGTAGTAATCTAGGAGCGGCCGGGGAGCTGTTTTTT